This T cell receptor (beta chain) was sequenced during a study of blood T cell repertoires in COVID-19 (dated by TCRdb to the early 2020s). About the full investigation: The collaborator samples originated in the United States, Italy and Spain and spanned the acute and convalescent phases of COVID-19. The material from the prospective study consisted of cDNA or gDNA derived from T cells, B-cell-depleted T cells, or PBMCs. Subjects who had been exposed to COVID-19, were actively infected with it, or had recovered from it provided the deeply sampled blood TCRbeta repertoires that made up the dataset. HLA class I and class II types, where available, came from metadata supplied by the sample provider rather than from assay-based typing. The sample metadata nearly always contained a de-identified subject ID, COVID-19 status, age in years and sex. Samples came from the ongoing ImmuneRACE study (first 160 participants) plus 1,254 subjects from 6 global collaborators. The repertoires were released in a freely available public database intended as a resource for research on the immune response to SARS-CoV-2.

Beyond this particular receptor, the publication reports: The quantity of clinical and demographic metadata differed by source and by participant and was supplied without curation.

TCRbeta CDR3 regions were amplified from genomic DNA by means of the immunoSEQ Assay, a bias-controlled multiplex PCR. The source study handled its data this way. Nucleated cell counts per sample were estimated from amplification of reference gene primers within the assay. To quantify the absolute abundance of each unique TCRbeta CDR3 rearrangement, sequence reads were collapsed and filtered. For each sample, productive Simpson clonality was calculated by taking the square root of Simpson's diversity index across productive rearrangements. Drawn from immuneACCESS, this table holds only the in-frame rearrangements with V and J called that TCRdb kept. Clones are partly lost; checked studies trace under half to an unresolved V gene and leave the rest unexplained. V and J calls and clone size are given by that table; D and trimming were obtained from the DNA. The sample has fewer than 35,000 clones on record, over 75% of them singletons. The top ten constitute 6.5% to 7.5% of the sample.

About this clone itself: It lacks a known antigen. No much larger clone is present one base from it, and per-base qualities are unavailable.

V loses 0 bases at its end and J loses 8 bases; junction bases beyond the gene matches: 5. Looking up the germline V gene yields CDR1 SGHDT and CDR2 YYEEEE. Taken from cysteine to phenylalanine, the CDR3 has 16 residues. Of the read, only the CDR3 DNA is kept; its 48 bases are in frame from base 1. The collaborating institutions used their own protocols to collect whole blood in K2EDTA tubes. Collaborator samples were shipped for TCRbeta analysis as frozen whole blood, isolated PBMCs, or DNA extracted from either sample type. The sequence links TRBV5-6 to TRBJ2-1, with 13 junctional bases fitting TRBD2. The TCR originated in a man between 60 and 75 years old with active COVID-19. The sequencing input was peripheral blood. The CDR3 region reads CASSLVGTSGMDEQFF. In nucleotide form, the sequence is TGTGCCAGCAGCTTGGTGGGGACTAGCGGGATGGATGAGCAGTTCTTC.